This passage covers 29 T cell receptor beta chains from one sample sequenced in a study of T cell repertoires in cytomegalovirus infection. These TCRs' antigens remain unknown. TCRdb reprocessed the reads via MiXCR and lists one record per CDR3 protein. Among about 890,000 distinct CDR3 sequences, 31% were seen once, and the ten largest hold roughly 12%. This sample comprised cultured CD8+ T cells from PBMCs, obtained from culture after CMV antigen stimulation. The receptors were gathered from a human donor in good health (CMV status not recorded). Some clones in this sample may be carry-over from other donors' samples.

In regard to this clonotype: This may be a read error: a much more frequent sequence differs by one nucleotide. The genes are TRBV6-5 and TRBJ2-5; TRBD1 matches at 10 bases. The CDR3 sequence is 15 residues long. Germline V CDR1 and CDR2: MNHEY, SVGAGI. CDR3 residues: CVSSYGTGEGETQYF. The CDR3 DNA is TGTGTCAGCAGTTACGGGACAGGGGAGGGAGAGACCCAGTACTTC.

CDR3 sequence: CASTPSAGGASGYTF. The CDR3 DNA follows: TGTGCCAGCACACCCTCGGCGGGGGGCGCGTCCGGCTACACCTTC. The rearrangement uses TRBV27 and TRBJ1-2; a weak D match, TRBD1 (6 bases). This CDR3 has 15 amino acids. Trimming shortened V by 7 bases and J by 8 bases, and 23 bases separated the two germline ends. Germline CDR1 MNHEY, CDR2 SMNVEV (reference sequence).

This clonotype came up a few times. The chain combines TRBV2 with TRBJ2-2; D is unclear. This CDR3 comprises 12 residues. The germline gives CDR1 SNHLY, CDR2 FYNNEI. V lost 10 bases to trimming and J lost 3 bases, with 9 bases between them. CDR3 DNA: TGTGCCACCCAAACTGACACCGGGGAGCTGTTTTTT. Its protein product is CATQTDTGELFF.

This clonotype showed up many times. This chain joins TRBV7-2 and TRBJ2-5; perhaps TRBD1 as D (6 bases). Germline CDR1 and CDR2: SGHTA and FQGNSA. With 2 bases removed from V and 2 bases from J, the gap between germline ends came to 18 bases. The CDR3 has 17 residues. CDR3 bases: TGTGCCAGCAGCTTACGGACCTACAGGGTGGGGCAAGAGACCCAGTACTTC. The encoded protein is CASSLRTYRVGQETQYF.

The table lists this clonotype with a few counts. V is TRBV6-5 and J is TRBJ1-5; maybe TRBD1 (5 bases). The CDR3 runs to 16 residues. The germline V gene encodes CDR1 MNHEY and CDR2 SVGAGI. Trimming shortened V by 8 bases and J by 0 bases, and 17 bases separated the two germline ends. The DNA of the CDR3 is TGTGCCAGCCATCACCGGGACGGCAATAGCAATCAGCCCCAGCATTTT. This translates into CASHHRDGNSNQPQHF.

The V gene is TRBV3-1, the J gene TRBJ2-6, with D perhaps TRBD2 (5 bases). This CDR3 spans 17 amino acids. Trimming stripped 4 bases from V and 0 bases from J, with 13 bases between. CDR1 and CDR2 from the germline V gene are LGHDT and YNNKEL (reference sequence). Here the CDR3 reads CASSPRRGVSGANVLTF. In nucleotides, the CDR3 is TGTGCCAGCAGCCCTCGTCGGGGAGTCTCTGGGGCCAACGTCCTGACTTTC.

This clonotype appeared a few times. In DNA, the CDR3 is TGTGCCAGCAGGGCCCGGGATCGGAATCAGCCCCAGCATTTT. As protein: CASRARDRNQPQHF. This chain joins TRBV6-6 and TRBJ1-5; D unclear. The CDR3 is made up of 14 amino acids. V was trimmed by 6 bases and J by 4 bases, leaving 13 bases between them. CDR1 and CDR2 from the germline V gene are MNHNY and SVGAGI (reference sequence).

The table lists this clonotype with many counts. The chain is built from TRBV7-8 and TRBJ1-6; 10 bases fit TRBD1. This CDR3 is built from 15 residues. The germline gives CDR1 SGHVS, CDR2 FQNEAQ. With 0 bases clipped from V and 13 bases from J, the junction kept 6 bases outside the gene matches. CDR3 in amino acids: CASSLAGTGVYPLHF. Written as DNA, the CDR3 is TGTGCCAGCAGCTTAGCCGGGACAGGGGTTTACCCCCTCCACTTT. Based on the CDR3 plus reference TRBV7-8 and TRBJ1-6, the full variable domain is GAGVSQSPRYKVAKRGQDVALRCDPISGHVSLFWYQQALGQGPEFLTYFQNEAQLDKSGLPSDRFFAERPEGSVSTLKIQRTQQEDSAVYLCASSLAGTGVYPLHFGNGTRLTVT.

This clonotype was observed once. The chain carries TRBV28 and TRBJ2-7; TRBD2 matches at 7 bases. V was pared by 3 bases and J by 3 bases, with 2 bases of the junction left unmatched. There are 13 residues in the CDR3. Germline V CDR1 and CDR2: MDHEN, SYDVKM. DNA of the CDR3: TGTGCCAGCAGTTTGCGGGGGTTCTACGAGCAGTACGTC. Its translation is CASSLRGFYEQYV.

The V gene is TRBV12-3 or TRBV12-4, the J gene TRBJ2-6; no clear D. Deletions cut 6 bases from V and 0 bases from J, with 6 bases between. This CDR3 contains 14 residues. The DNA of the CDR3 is TGTGCCAGCAGCCCAAACTCTGGGGCCAACGTCCTGACTTTC. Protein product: CASSPNSGANVLTF.

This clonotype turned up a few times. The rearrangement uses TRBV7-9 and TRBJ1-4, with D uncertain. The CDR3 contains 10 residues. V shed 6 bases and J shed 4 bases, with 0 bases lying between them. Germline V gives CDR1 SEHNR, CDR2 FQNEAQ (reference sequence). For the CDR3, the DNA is TGTGCCAGCAGTAATGAAAAACTGTTTTTT. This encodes CASSNEKLFF.

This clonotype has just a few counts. CDR3: CASSQAEYTEAFF. Written as DNA, the CDR3 is TGCGCCAGCAGCCAGGCAGAATACACTGAAGCTTTCTTT. The J gene is TRBJ1-1, the V gene TRBV4-1; D remains ambiguous. Deletions cut 3 bases from V and 3 bases from J, with 8 bases between. The CDR3 contains 13 residues. Germline V lookup: CDR1 MGHRA, CDR2 YSYEKL.

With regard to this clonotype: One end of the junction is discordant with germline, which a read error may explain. The CDR3 DNA reads as TGTCCCAGCAGTGAAGCCCCGGGGGCCCTCACAGATACGCAGTATTTT. Translation: CPSSEAPGALTDTQYF. The chain recombines TRBV2 with TRBJ2-3, with D tentatively TRBD1 or TRBD2 (6 bases each). The CDR3 contains 16 residues. CDR1 is SNHLY, CDR2 FYNNEI, per germline.

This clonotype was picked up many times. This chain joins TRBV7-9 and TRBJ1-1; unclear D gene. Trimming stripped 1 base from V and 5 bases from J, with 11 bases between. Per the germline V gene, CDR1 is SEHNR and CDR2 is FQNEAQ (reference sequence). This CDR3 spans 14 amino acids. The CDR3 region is CASSLGRTGTEAFF. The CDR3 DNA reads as TGTGCCAGCAGCTTAGGCCGGACCGGGACTGAAGCTTTCTTT. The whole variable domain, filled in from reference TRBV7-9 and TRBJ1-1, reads DTGVSQNPRHKITKRGQNVTFRCDPISEHNRLYWYRQTLGQGPEFLTYFQNEAQLEKSRLLSDRFSAERPKGSFSTLEIQRTEQGDSAMYLCASSLGRTGTEAFFGQGTRLTVV.

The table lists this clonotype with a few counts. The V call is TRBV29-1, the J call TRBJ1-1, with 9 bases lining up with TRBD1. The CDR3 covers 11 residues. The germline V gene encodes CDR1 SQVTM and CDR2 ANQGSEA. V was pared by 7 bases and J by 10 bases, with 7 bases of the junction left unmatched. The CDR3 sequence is CSGHRGPGAFF. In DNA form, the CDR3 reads TGCAGCGGACACAGGGGGCCGGGAGCTTTCTTT.

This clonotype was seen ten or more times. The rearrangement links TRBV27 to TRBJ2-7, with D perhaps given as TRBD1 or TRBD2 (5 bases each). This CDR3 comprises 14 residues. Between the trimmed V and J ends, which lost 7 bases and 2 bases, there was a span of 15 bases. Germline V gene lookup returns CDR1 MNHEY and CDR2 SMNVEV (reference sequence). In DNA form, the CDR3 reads TGTGCCAGCAACCCCGGGACGGCGCCCTACGAGCAGTACTTC. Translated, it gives CASNPGTAPYEQYF.

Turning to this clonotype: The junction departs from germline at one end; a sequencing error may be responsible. The CDR3, as DNA: TGCGCCAACAGCCCGGGAGCGGGGGGGTCCTACAATGAGCAGTTCTTC. It codes for CANSPGAGGSYNEQFF. The chain recombines TRBV5-1 with TRBJ2-1; 10 nucleotides align to TRBD2. The CDR3 sequence is 16 residues long. Germline values: CDR1 SGHRS, CDR2 YFSETQ.

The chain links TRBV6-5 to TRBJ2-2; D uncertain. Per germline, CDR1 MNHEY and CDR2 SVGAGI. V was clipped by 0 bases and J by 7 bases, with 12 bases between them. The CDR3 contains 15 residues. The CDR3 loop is CASSYSTLGNGELFF. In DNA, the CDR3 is TGTGCCAGCAGTTACTCGACTCTGGGGAACGGGGAGCTGTTTTTT.

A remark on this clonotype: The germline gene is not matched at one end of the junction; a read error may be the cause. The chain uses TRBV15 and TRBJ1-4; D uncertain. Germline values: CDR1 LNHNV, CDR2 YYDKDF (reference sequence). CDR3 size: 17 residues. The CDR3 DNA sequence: TGTGTCACCAGCGAGGGCCCCGGGGTTGCAACTAATGAAAAACTGTTTTTT. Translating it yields CVTSEGPGVATNEKLFF.

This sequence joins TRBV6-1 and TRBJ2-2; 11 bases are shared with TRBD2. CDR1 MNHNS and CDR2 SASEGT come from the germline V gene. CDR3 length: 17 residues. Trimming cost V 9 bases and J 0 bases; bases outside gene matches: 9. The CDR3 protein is CASLGTSGISNTGELFF. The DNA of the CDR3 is TGTGCCAGTTTAGGGACTAGCGGTATCTCGAACACCGGGGAGCTGTTTTTT.

The CDR3, as DNA: TGTGCCAGCAGCTTTCACAGGGGCAGCTCCTACGAGCAGTACGTC. Residues: CASSFHRGSSYEQYV. This sequence joins TRBV7-4 and TRBJ2-7; 7 bases agree with TRBD1. Unmatched junction bases numbered 5, after V lost 3 bases and J lost 0 bases. Germline values: CDR1 SGHVT, CDR2 SQSDAQ. CDR3 length: 15 residues.

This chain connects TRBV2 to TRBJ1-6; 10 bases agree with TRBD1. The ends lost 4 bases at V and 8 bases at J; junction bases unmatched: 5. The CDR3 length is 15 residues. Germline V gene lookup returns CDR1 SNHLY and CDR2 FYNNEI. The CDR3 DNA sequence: TGTGCCAGCAGTGGCCGGGACAGGGGATATTCACCCCTCCACTTT. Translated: CASSGRDRGYSPLHF.

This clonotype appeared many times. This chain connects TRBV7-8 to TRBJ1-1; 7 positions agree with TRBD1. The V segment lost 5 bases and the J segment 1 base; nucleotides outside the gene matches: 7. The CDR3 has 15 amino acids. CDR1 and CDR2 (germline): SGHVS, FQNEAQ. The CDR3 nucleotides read TGTGCCAGCAGCATATGGACAGGAGAGAACACTGAAGCTTTCTTT. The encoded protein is CASSIWTGENTEAFF.

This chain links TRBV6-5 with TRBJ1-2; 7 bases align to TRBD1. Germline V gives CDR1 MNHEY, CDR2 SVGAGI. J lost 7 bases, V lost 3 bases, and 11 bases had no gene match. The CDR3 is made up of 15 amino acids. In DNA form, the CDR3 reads TGTGCCAGCAGTTATCTACCGGGACAGCTTTTTGGCTACACCTTC. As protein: CASSYLPGQLFGYTF.

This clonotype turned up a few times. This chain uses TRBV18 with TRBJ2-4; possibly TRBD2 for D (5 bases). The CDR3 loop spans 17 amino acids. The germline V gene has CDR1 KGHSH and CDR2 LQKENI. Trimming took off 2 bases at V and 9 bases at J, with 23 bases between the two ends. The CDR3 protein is CASSPGSSSVRIGIQYF. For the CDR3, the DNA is TGTGCCAGCTCACCAGGGTCGAGTAGCGTTCGAATCGGCATTCAGTACTTC.

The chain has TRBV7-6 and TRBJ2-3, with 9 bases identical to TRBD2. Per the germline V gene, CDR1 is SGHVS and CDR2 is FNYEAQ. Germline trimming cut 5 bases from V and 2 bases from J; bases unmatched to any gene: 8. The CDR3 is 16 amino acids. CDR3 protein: CASSLQTSGYTDTQYF. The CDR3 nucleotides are TGTGCCAGCAGCCTTCAGACTAGCGGCTACACAGATACGCAGTATTTT.

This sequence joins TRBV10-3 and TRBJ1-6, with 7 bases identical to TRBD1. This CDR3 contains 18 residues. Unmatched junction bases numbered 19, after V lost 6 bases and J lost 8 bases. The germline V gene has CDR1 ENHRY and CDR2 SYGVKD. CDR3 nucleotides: TGTGCCATCAGGGCCGGGAACAGGGGTCATATCGACGATTCACCCCTCCACTTT. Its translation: CAIRAGNRGHIDDSPLHF.

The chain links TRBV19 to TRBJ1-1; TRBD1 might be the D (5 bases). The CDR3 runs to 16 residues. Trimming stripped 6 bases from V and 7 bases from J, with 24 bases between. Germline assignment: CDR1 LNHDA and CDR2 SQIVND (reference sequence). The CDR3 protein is CASSIVDTRAGDEAFF. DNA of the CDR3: TGTGCCAGTAGCATTGTGGACACTAGAGCTGGCGATGAAGCTTTCTTT.

As DNA, the CDR3 is TGTGCCACCAGTGATTTTTCCGGGGCAGATACGCAGTATTTT. Amino acid sequence: CATSDFSGADTQYF. The chain carries TRBV24-1 and TRBJ2-3; D is possibly TRBD2 (5 bases). Germline lookup yields CDR1 KGHDR and CDR2 SFDVKD. Trimming took 1 base from V and 4 from J, leaving 8 bases between them. The CDR3 length is 14 residues.